A single sample is the source of the 13 T cell receptor beta chains below, sequenced in a study of identical twins. From the 5' RACE reads, TCRdb called clonotypes with MiXCR, one entry per CDR3 protein. There are fewer than 900,000 distinct CDR3 sequences in the sample; around 20% occur only once, and around 4.5% lies in the top ten. Separately, the same data were catalogued under a study of T cells expressing NK-cell markers.

The sample consisted of PBMCs. The receptors shown here come from a woman under 30 in good health.

The chain is built from TRBV14 and TRBJ2-3, with D unclear. The CDR3 spans 13 residues. Germline loops: CDR1 SGHDN, CDR2 FVKESK. The V gene lost 2 bases and the J gene lost 3 bases, with 6 bases spanning the gap. DNA for the CDR3: TGTGCCAGCAGCCAAACGTTGACAGATACGCAGTATTTT. It specifies CASSQTLTDTQYF. Looking up the rest from reference TRBV14 and TRBJ2-3 gives the full variable domain: EAGVTQFPSHSVIEKGQTVTLRCDPISGHDNLYWYRRVMGKEIKFLLHFVKESKQDESGMPNNRFLAERTGGTYSTLKVQPAELEDSGVYFCASSQTLTDTQYFGPGTRLTVL.

This clonotype came up a few times. In nucleotides, the CDR3 is TGTGCCACCAGCAGAGCGCCCGGGGAGCTGTTTTTT. Translating gives CATSRAPGELFF. The chain links TRBV15 to TRBJ2-2; D gene ambiguous. Germline CDR1 reads LNHNV; CDR2 reads YYDKDF (reference sequence). Trimming removed 1 base at V and 6 bases at J, with 3 bases between. The CDR3 covers 12 residues.

J is TRBJ2-2 and V is TRBV15, with TRBD2 identical over 13 bases. This CDR3 has 17 residues. J gave up 3 bases and V 5 bases, and 6 bases lay outside the gene matches. Germline lookup yields CDR1 LNHNV and CDR2 YYDKDF (reference sequence). The CDR3 protein is CATSDRTSGRYTGELFF. In DNA, the CDR3 is TGTGCCACCAGCGACCGGACTAGCGGGAGATACACCGGGGAGCTGTTTTTT.

The chain is built from TRBV3-1 and TRBJ2-7; D is undetermined. Trimming pared 4 bases from V and 4 bases from J, leaving 5 bases between. The CDR3 has 11 residues. CDR1 and CDR2 from the germline V gene are LGHDT and YNNKEL (reference sequence). The CDR3 nucleotides are TGTGCCAGCAGCCGTCGATACGAGCAGTACTTC. Protein product: CASSRRYEQYF.

The chain combines TRBV18 with TRBJ2-1; D possibly corresponds to TRBD2 (6 bases). The CDR3 runs 15 residues. The germline V gene encodes CDR1 KGHSH and CDR2 LQKENI. With 3 bases removed from V and 7 bases from J, the gap between germline ends came to 16 bases. The DNA of the CDR3 is TGTGCCAGCTCACCTTACGGGAGTAAAGGGAATGAGCAGTTCTTC. Translating it yields CASSPYGSKGNEQFF. Together with reference TRBV18 and TRBJ2-1, the CDR3 gives the full variable domain: NAGVMQNPRHLVRRRGQEARLRCSPMKGHSHVYWYRQLPEEGLKFMVYLQKENIIDESGMPKERFSAEFPKEGPSILRIQQVVRGDSAAYFCASSPYGSKGNEQFFGPGTRLTVL.

The J gene is TRBJ1-1, the V gene TRBV12-3 or TRBV12-4; perhaps TRBD1 as D (6 bases). The germline V and J ends were trimmed by 5 bases and 1 base, with 17 bases remaining between them. The CDR3 extends over 16 amino acids. The DNA for the CDR3 is TGTGCCAGCAGTAAATACAGGGTCAGTGGGAACACTGAAGCTTTCTTT. It yields the protein CASSKYRVSGNTEAFF.

This chain connects TRBV7-2 to TRBJ2-2; D is possibly TRBD1 (6 bases). Trimming removed 3 bases from V and 5 bases from J, with 10 bases in between. This CDR3 is 14 amino acids long. Germline lookup yields CDR1 SGHTA and CDR2 FQGNSA. CDR3 sequence reads: CASSFKQGTGELFF. The CDR3 DNA sequence: TGTGCCAGCAGCTTTAAACAGGGAACCGGGGAGCTGTTTTTT.

The V gene is TRBV29-1, the J gene TRBJ2-5; D gene ambiguous. V lost 2 bases and J 5 bases, leaving 3 bases between the germline ends. The length of the CDR3 is 10 residues. Looked up from germline, CDR1 is SQVTM and CDR2 is ANQGSEA. As DNA, the CDR3 is TGCAGCGTTGAATCGGAGACCCAGTACTTC. This gives the protein CSVESETQYF. The whole variable domain, filled in from reference TRBV29-1 and TRBJ2-5, reads SAVISQKPSRDICQRGTSLTIQCQVDSQVTMMFWYRQQPGQSLTLIATANQGSEATYESGFVIDKFPISRPNLTFSTLTVSNMSPEDSSIYLCSVESETQYFGPGTRLLVL.

The chain uses TRBV27 and TRBJ2-7; the match to TRBD1 covers 9 bases. Germline values: CDR1 MNHEY, CDR2 SMNVEV (reference sequence). The CDR3 runs to 13 residues. J gave up 5 bases and V 5 bases, and 4 bases lay outside the gene matches. The CDR3 DNA is TGTGCCAGCAGTACTAGGACAGGGGACGAGCAGTACTTC. Translation gives CASSTRTGDEQYF.

This clonotype has more than one count but fewer than ten. This chain links TRBV10-3 with TRBJ2-3; D is perhaps TRBD2 (5 bases). Trimming left V 4 bases short and J 0 bases short, with 14 bases between. The CDR3 sequence is 16 residues long. Germline V gene sequence: CDR1 ENHRY, CDR2 SYGVKD. Here the CDR3 reads CAISVALALSTDTQYF. CDR3 DNA: TGTGCCATCAGTGTGGCCCTAGCCCTTAGCACAGATACGCAGTATTTT.

The rearrangement uses TRBV5-6 and TRBJ2-3; possibly TRBD2 for D (5 bases). V was trimmed by 1 base and J by 8 bases, leaving 17 bases between them. CDR3 size: 15 residues. Germline CDR1 SGHDT, CDR2 YYEEEE. The DNA for the CDR3 is TGTGCCAGCAGCTTGAACGGGCTTCCAGCGGTTACGCAGTATTTT. It specifies CASSLNGLPAVTQYF.

In this sample, this clonotype turned up many times. The V gene is TRBV5-1, the J gene TRBJ1-1; D is uncertain. With 2 bases removed from V and 1 base from J, the gap between germline ends came to 9 bases. This CDR3 contains 14 residues. Germline CDR1 and CDR2: SGHRS and YFSETQ. The CDR3 spells CASSFQARNTEAFF. For the CDR3, the DNA is TGCGCCAGCAGCTTCCAGGCCAGGAACACTGAAGCTTTCTTT.

The sample holds a few counts of this clonotype. The genes are TRBV29-1 and TRBJ1-2; the D is unclear. V lost 4 bases and J 2 bases, leaving 5 bases between the germline ends. Per the germline V gene, CDR1 is SQVTM and CDR2 is ANQGSEA. This CDR3 is built from 11 residues. CDR3 amino acids: CSVAENYGYTF. DNA of the CDR3: TGCAGCGTTGCAGAAAACTATGGCTACACCTTC.